Listed below are T cell receptor beta chains from one sample, sequenced in a study of T cell repertoires in cytomegalovirus infection. One entry per CDR3 protein results from TCRdb running MiXCR on the reads. The data hold 310,000 or so distinct CDR3 sequences, with about 25% observed a single time. The sample comprised PBMCs. These receptors all come from a human donor in good health (CMV status not recorded). Some clones in this sample may be carry-over from other donors' samples. Both conserved end residues are part of each CDR3. Each record gives: D gene, J gene, clone size, V gene, CDR3 DNA, CDR3 protein. D genes are given only for firm matches. Some rows have no size entry. The others give once, few or many, or a class for an expanded clone.

NA	TRBJ2-7	many	TRBV28	TGTGCCAGCAGTTTTCCCGACAGGGAGCAGTACTTC	CASSFPDREQYF
NA	TRBJ2-2	NA	TRBV20-1	TGCAGTGCTGAAGGAGGCGGGAACACCGGGGAGCTGTTTTTT	CSAEGGGNTGELFF
NA	TRBJ2-7	few	TRBV28	TGTGCCAGCGGGAGTGGGGGGAGCTCCTACGAGCAGTACTTC	CASGSGGSSYEQYF
NA	TRBJ1-2	few	TRBV5-4	TGTGCCAGCAGCTTGGGGTCCGATCCTAACTATGGCTACACCTTC	CASSLGSDPNYGYTF
TRBD2	TRBJ2-1	few	TRBV5-1	TGCGCCAGCAGCTTTATGTCTAGCGGGGTCGATGAGCAGTTCTTC	CASSFMSSGVDEQFF
NA	TRBJ1-1	NA	TRBV15	TGTGCCACCAGCAGAGGGGGGACGGTCACTGAAGCTTTCTTT	CATSRGGTVTEAFF
NA	TRBJ1-2	NA	TRBV29-1	TGCAGCGTTTTAGGGATCTATGGCTACACCTTC	CSVLGIYGYTF
NA	TRBJ1-1	many	TRBV7-9	TGTGCCAGCAGCTTAGCGGGGGGATTCACTGAAGCTTTCTTT	CASSLAGGFTEAFF
NA	TRBJ1-5	NA	TRBV27	TGTGCCAGCAGTTTAACTCGGGGAGAGAATCAGCCCCAGCATTTT	CASSLTRGENQPQHF
NA	TRBJ1-1	few	TRBV12-3/TRBV12-4	TGTGCCAGCAGGGTTGGGACTGAAGCTTTCTTT	CASRVGTEAFF
NA	TRBJ2-1	many	TRBV7-2	TGTGCCAGCAGCTCCGGGTGGGGGGAGGATGAGCAGTTCTTC	CASSSGWGEDEQFF
TRBD2	TRBJ2-3	NA	TRBV7-2	TGTGCCAGCAGTTCAGGACTAGCGGGAGCGGGAGATACGCAGTATTTT	CASSSGLAGAGDTQYF
NA	TRBJ2-1	many	TRBV7-2	TGTGCCAGCAGCCTATCCCCGGGGGAGCAGTTCTTC	CASSLSPGEQFF
NA	TRBJ1-5	few	TRBV25-1	TGTGCCAGCAGTAGGGGAGACAATCAGCCCCAGCATTTT	CASSRGDNQPQHF
NA	TRBJ1-6	few	TRBV7-2	TGTGCCAGCAGCTTCGGAACCGCCGATAATTCACCCCTCCACTTT	CASSFGTADNSPLHF
NA	TRBJ2-1	NA	TRBV12-3/TRBV12-4	TGTGCCAGCAGCCCGAGACGCCGGGAGCAGTTCTTC	CASSPRRREQFF
TRBD1	TRBJ2-7	many	TRBV27	TGTGCCAGCAGGACCCTACAGGGGGCTGCCGCCTACGAGCAGTACTTC	CASRTLQGAAAYEQYF
NA	TRBJ2-2	few	TRBV25-1	TGTGCCAGCAGTCCTCGGGCCGGGGAGCTGTTTTTT	CASSPRAGELFF
TRBD1	TRBJ1-1	few	TRBV19	TGTGCCAGCTGGGACAGGGTGAACACTGAAGCTTTCTTT	CASWDRVNTEAFF
NA	TRBJ1-1	NA	TRBV5-1	TGCGCCAGCAGCTTGGTGTATAGTCGGTCCGAGAACACTGAAGCTTTCTTT	CASSLVYSRSENTEAFF
TRBD1	TRBJ2-5	many	TRBV7-2	TGTGCCAGCAGCCCTGGACAGGGGCAGACCCAGTACTTC	CASSPGQGQTQYF
TRBD2	TRBJ2-7	few	TRBV28	TGTGCCAGCAGCATACCGGGACTAGCTTACGAGCAGTACTTC	CASSIPGLAYEQYF
TRBD2	TRBJ2-1	many	TRBV7-2	TGTGCCAGCAGCCCCCGTCCAAGCGGGGTTTACAATGAGCAGTTCTTC	CASSPRPSGVYNEQFF
TRBD2	TRBJ2-3	NA	TRBV29-1	TGCAGCGCCCCCCTAGGGGTAGCGGGAGGAGTTACGCAGTATTTT	CSAPLGVAGGVTQYF
TRBD2	TRBJ2-2	NA	TRBV6-5	TGTGCCAGCAGGAAAGCGGGAGGCTGGACCGGGGAGCTGTTTTTT	CASRKAGGWTGELFF
NA	TRBJ2-2	many	TRBV7-8	TGTGCCAGCAGCCCAAGAGCCTCGAACACCGGGGAGCTGTTTTTT	CASSPRASNTGELFF
NA	TRBJ1-5	many	TRBV6-1	TGTGCCAGCAGGAAGGGACAATTTAGCAATCAGCCCCAGCATTTT	CASRKGQFSNQPQHF
TRBD1	TRBJ1-6	many	TRBV10-3	TGTGCCACCTGGACAGGGGCGAATAATTCACCCCTCCACTTT	CATWTGANNSPLHF
TRBD1	TRBJ2-5	NA	TRBV2	TGTGCCTCCCACCGGGACAGGATACAAGAGACCCAGTACTTC	CASHRDRIQETQYF
TRBD1	TRBJ1-1	few	TRBV10-3	TGTGCCATCAGGGACAGGGGGCAAGAGACTGAAGCTTTCTTT	CAIRDRGQETEAFF
TRBD1	TRBJ1-1	few	TRBV11-2	TGTGCCAGCAGCCCCGGGGACAGGGTTTTGAACACTGAAGCTTTCTTT	CASSPGDRVLNTEAFF
TRBD1	TRBJ2-2	many	TRBV19	TGTGCCAGTAGCCGGACAGGGGCCCTGCCCGGGGAGCTGTTTTTT	CASSRTGALPGELFF
NA	TRBJ2-3	NA	TRBV7-9	TGTGCCAGCAGCTTAGATGGGGCGGATACGCAGTATTTT	CASSLDGADTQYF
NA	TRBJ1-5	NA	TRBV6-1	TGTGCCAGCAGTGAACGAAGACAAAGCTTATGGGGGAATCAGCCCCAGCATTTT	CASSERRQSLWGNQPQHF
TRBD1	TRBJ1-1	NA	TRBV28	TGTGCCAGCAGTATCCCGGGACAGGGGACTGAAGCTTTCTTT	CASSIPGQGTEAFF
NA	TRBJ2-5	few	TRBV14	TGTGCCAGCAGCCAATCCCCCGGTGGGCAAGAGACCCAGTACTTC	CASSQSPGGQETQYF
TRBD1	TRBJ2-1	NA	TRBV20-1	TGCAGTGCTAGACCCACCCGGGACAGGGAAAGAAATGAGCAGTTCTTC	CSARPTRDRERNEQFF
NA	TRBJ2-3	few	TRBV7-2	TGTGCCAGCAGCTTGGGAATAGGGGGAATCACAGATACGCAGTATTTT	CASSLGIGGITDTQYF